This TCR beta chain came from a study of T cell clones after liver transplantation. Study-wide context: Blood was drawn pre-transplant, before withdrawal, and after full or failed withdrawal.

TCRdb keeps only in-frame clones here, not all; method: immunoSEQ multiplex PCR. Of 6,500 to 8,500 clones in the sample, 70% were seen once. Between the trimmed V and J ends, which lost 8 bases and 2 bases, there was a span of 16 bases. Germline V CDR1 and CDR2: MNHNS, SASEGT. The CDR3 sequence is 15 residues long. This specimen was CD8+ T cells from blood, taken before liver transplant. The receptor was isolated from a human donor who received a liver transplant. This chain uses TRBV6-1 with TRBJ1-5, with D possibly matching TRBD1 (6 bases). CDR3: CASGEISGGNQPQHF. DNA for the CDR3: TGTGCCAGCGGGGAAATATCAGGGGGCAATCAGCCCCAGCATTTT.